This is a list of T cell receptor beta chains from one sample in a study of T-cell reconstitution after alpha-beta-depleted transplantation in children. From the PCR reads, TCRdb called clonotypes with MiXCR, one entry per CDR3 protein. This table has under 450,000 distinct CDR3 sequences, roughly 15% appearing once. Sequences were derived from PBMCs, sampled from the stem cell graft. Receptors were obtained from a human donor who donated a stem cell graft to a child with Fanconi anemia. CDR3s include the opening cysteine and the closing phenylalanine or tryptophan. D genes are given only for firm matches. Expanded clones get a size class; other rows say once, few or many, or leave the size out.

DNA,CDR3,V,J,D,size
TGTGCCACCAGTGATTCCACAGGGCGCTATGGCTACACCTTC,CATSDSTGRYGYTF,TRBV24-1,TRBJ1-2,.,.
TGTGCCAGCTCCCTTACGGACAGGACGGATTCACCCCTCCACTTT,CASSLTDRTDSPLHF,TRBV18,TRBJ1-6,TRBD1,many
TGTGCCAGCAGCCCTTGGGGTAGCCCTACTAATGAAAAACTGTTTTTT,CASSPWGSPTNEKLFF,TRBV9,TRBJ1-4,.,.
TGTGCCAGCAGCCAAGTGAGCCTCATTCAGTACTTC,CASSQVSLIQYF,TRBV3-1,TRBJ2-4,.,many
TGTGCCAGCAGCCCGACAGGGACACCGGGAGATACGCAGTATTTT,CASSPTGTPGDTQYF,TRBV7-2,TRBJ2-3,TRBD1,few
TGCGCCAGCAGCCCCCGGGCGGGGGGAGTCACAGATACGCAGTATTTT,CASSPRAGGVTDTQYF,TRBV5-1,TRBJ2-3,TRBD2,.
TGTGCCAGCAGCCCAAGGGGGGTTCCCCTCTCTGGGGCCAACGTCCTGACTTTC,CASSPRGVPLSGANVLTF,TRBV6-2/TRBV6-3,TRBJ2-6,.,.
TGTGCCAGCAGCCAAAATTCCCACACCGGGGAGCTGTTTTTT,CASSQNSHTGELFF,TRBV3-1,TRBJ2-2,.,once
TGTGCCATCGGGGAGGGGGACAGGGGACGCGGTATGAAGGTGGAGCAGTTCTTC,CAIGEGDRGRGMKVEQFF,TRBV10-3,TRBJ2-1,TRBD1,few
TGCGCCAGCAGCCAGGGCGATGTTTCTCCTACGGAGCAGTACTTC,CASSQGDVSPTEQYF,TRBV4-1,TRBJ2-7,.,.
TGTGCCTCACGGCGGAGCAATCAGCCCCAGCATTTT,CASRRSNQPQHF,TRBV2,TRBJ1-5,.,.
TGTGCCAGCAGCCGTTTGGGGGGGGACGCAGATACGCAGTATTTT,CASSRLGGDADTQYF,TRBV7-6,TRBJ2-3,TRBD2,many
TGCGCCAGCAGCCAAGATTTAGGGTTAGGGAATGAGCAGTTCTTC,CASSQDLGLGNEQFF,TRBV4-3,TRBJ2-1,.,few
TGTGCCAGCAGCGTAAATAGCGGGGGGGCCCTCAATGAGCAGTTCTTC,CASSVNSGGALNEQFF,TRBV7-7,TRBJ2-1,TRBD2,.
TGTGCCAGCAGGAAGGGGGCTAACACTGAAGCTTTCTTT,CASRKGANTEAFF,TRBV6-6,TRBJ1-1,TRBD1,few
TGCGCCAGCAGCTTGGAGCCCCCGGGGACCGGGGAGCTGTTTTTT,CASSLEPPGTGELFF,TRBV5-1,TRBJ2-2,.,few
TGCAGTGCTCCACGGGACACCCAAGAAGATACGCAGTATTTT,CSAPRDTQEDTQYF,TRBV20-1,TRBJ2-3,.,.
TGTGCCAGCAGTGCTATCGGATCCCGAGTTTTT,CASSAIGSRVF,TRBV2,TRBJ2-2,.,few
TGTGCCAGCAGTGAAGGGTGGGGACCTAACTACGAGCAGTACTTC,CASSEGWGPNYEQYF,TRBV6-4,TRBJ2-7,.,.
TGTGCCAGCGGCTCGAGGGTCCTCAAAAGGTACACTGAAGCTTTCTTT,CASGSRVLKRYTEAFF,TRBV5-4,TRBJ1-1,.,.
TGTGCCAGCAGCCCCGAGGCGGTTACTAATGAAAAACTGTTTTTT,CASSPEAVTNEKLFF,TRBV11-2,TRBJ1-4,.,many
TGTGCCAGCAGTCCCTACAGGGAGAGGACTCAGCCCCAGCATTTT,CASSPYRERTQPQHF,TRBV12-3/TRBV12-4,TRBJ1-5,.,.
TGCAGTGCTAGAGATCTAAGGCGTCAGGGGGGGGAGAGGAATGAGCAGTTCTTC,CSARDLRRQGGERNEQFF,TRBV20-1,TRBJ2-1,.,many
TGTGCCAGCAGCTTCACAGGGAAGGCGCAGTATTTT,CASSFTGKAQYF,TRBV5-6,TRBJ2-3,.,many
TGCAGTGCTACCAACAGGGATCGTGAGCAGTTCTTC,CSATNRDREQFF,TRBV20-1,TRBJ2-1,.,.
TGTGCCAGCAGTCGAAGTAGAGCTCGAGCTTTCTTT,CASSRSRARAFF,TRBV12-3/TRBV12-4,TRBJ1-1,.,few
TGCAGTGCTAGGGATAGCCGCCGGCAGTTCTTC,CSARDSRRQFF,TRBV20-1,TRBJ2-1,.,many
TGCGCCAGCAGCCAAGGGCTCCCGGGACACCGCACAGATACGCAGTATTTT,CASSQGLPGHRTDTQYF,TRBV4-3,TRBJ2-3,.,few
TGTGCCAGCAGTTACTCGGATCCCCAAGAGACCCAGTACTTC,CASSYSDPQETQYF,TRBV6-2/TRBV6-3,TRBJ2-5,.,few
TGTGCCAGCCGCCAAGGATCGAGCATAACTAGCACAGATACGCAGTATTTT,CASRQGSSITSTDTQYF,TRBV6-2/TRBV6-3,TRBJ2-3,.,few
TGCAGCGTTACAGGGTCTACAGGCTACACCTTC,CSVTGSTGYTF,TRBV29-1,TRBJ1-2,.,many
TGTGCCAGCAGAACCACCGACAGGGAAGTCCCAGATACGCAGTATTTT,CASRTTDREVPDTQYF,TRBV6-1,TRBJ2-3,TRBD1,few
TGTGCCAGCGGGGGTTGGGGAAGGAGCTCTGGAAACACCATATATTTT,CASGGWGRSSGNTIYF,TRBV12-3/TRBV12-4,TRBJ1-3,.,.
TGCGCCAGCAGCCAAGAGTGGGGGCTTGACGGCTACACCTTC,CASSQEWGLDGYTF,TRBV4-3,TRBJ1-2,.,few
TGTGCCATCATTGGATGGGGCACCGGGGAGCTGTTTTTT,CAIIGWGTGELFF,TRBV6-7,TRBJ2-2,.,.
TGCAGCGCCACCCGGACCGTCAGGGTGGACGAGCAGTACTTC,CSATRTVRVDEQYF,TRBV20-1,TRBJ2-7,.,.